This TCR beta chain was sequenced during a study of CD8 T cells in ankylosing spondylitis (dated by TCRdb to between 2016 and 2019). Concerning the study at large: The study profiled T cell receptor beta repertoires in healthy donors and ankylosing spondylitis patients to find disease-linked TCR variants. Peripheral blood was sampled, and synovial fluid was also collected from ankylosing spondylitis patients. The full study cohort comprised 25 or so ankylosing spondylitis patients and roughly 110 healthy donors. Summary of the overall study and its limitations: Some motif variants had previously been reported in the synovial fluid and blood of reactive arthritis patients, which suggests shared mechanisms of disease initiation. Blood from ankylosing spondylitis patients appeared to be characterized by a TCR beta motif composed of under 10 highly homologous amino acid variants. A CD8+ phenotype was shown by the disease-linked clones, which were found at relatively low frequencies in peripheral blood. The disease-linked clones were reported to be significantly enriched in matched synovial fluid samples from ankylosing spondylitis patients.

The CDR3 sequence holds 15 residues, the cysteine and phenylalanine included. Only the CDR3 region is kept as DNA, spanning 45 bases read in frame from base 1. V sheds 9 bases and J sheds 5 bases, leaving 20 bases between their ends. The germline V gene gives CDR1 as SGHTA and CDR2 as FQGNSA. This clonotype appeared a few times. Its cognate antigen has yet to be identified. No qualities accompany the bases; no much larger clone lies one base away. TCRdb shows the sequencer as Illumina HiSeq 2500. TCR beta libraries were prepared by quantitative 5'-RACE with molecular barcodes. For the original study's pipeline: A new computational method based on a probabilistic model of VDJ rearrangement was used to identify disease-linked TCR variants. In-frame beta chains were kept once TCRdb had trimmed the public reads at Q25 with fastp and called clones with MiXCR. Entries that share a CDR3 protein sequence are merged under the most common genes and DNA. The V and J calls shown here were made by TCRdb, not taken from the authors' results. Here the sample has roughly 240,000 distinct CDR3 sequences; roughly 32% occur a single time. The ten largest clones represent 4% to 5% of the sample.

This receptor chain uses TRBV7-2 and TRBJ2-1; TRBD2 is a possible D gene, resting on 7 matching bases. Input material: blood, either unsorted or a sorted T cell fraction (not recorded which). The TCR sequence derives from a male donor with ankylosing spondylitis or in good health (not recorded which). The nucleotide sequence is TGTGCCAGTGAGGGTGGGGGGGCATTCGACAATGAGCAGTTCTTC. It codes for CASEGGGAFDNEQFF.